This TCR beta chain was retrieved from a study of blood T cell repertoires in COVID-19. Across the study: COVID-19 samples from acute and convalescent phases originated in the United States, Italy and Spain. PBMCs, B-cell-depleted T cells, or T cells were the source of the cDNA or gDNA that made up the material.

Per the original data handling: For nucleated cells, counts were estimated from reference gene primer amplification. Libraries were prepared by immunoSEQ multiplex PCR; TCRdb keeps only in-frame clonotypes and omits some of them. That table furnishes V, J and clone size, whereas the DNA furnished D and trimming. The sample carries approximately 200,000 clones, 70% to 80% recorded once. It was during active infection that Seattle patients were enrolled and then longitudinally followed. The CDR3 length is 15 residues. Germline V gene sequence: CDR1 MGHDK, CDR2 SYGVNS. The J segment lost 5 bases and the V segment lost 3 bases, leaving 9 bases of the junction unmatched.

The chain links TRBV25-1 to TRBJ2-5; TRBD1 matches at 7 bases. Sequencing used peripheral blood. The clonotype was recovered from a woman aged 35 to 49 with COVID-19, enrolled during active disease. CDR3 amino acids: CASSDSSQGVETQYF. CDR3 DNA: TGTGCCAGCAGTGACTCTTCCCAGGGGGTGGAGACCCAGTACTTC.